This TCR beta chain appears in the sequencing data of a study of blood T cell repertoires in COVID-19. The CDR3 totals 13 residues. Per germline, CDR1 SGHTA and CDR2 FQGTGA. V gave up 4 bases and J gave up 4 bases, with 10 bases separating them. Generated by immunoSEQ multiplex PCR, the TCRdb table keeps only in-frame clones and is missing some. Of 200,000 to 250,000 clones in the sample, around 87% are singletons; the top ten hold 3.5%. The clonotype originates from a woman aged 18-29 years in a cohort exposed to, infected with or recovered from COVID-19 (not recorded which). Sequencing was performed on PBMCs or T cells enriched from blood (not recorded which). The V and J genes are TRBV7-3 and TRBJ2-5, with D unresolved. The CDR3 spells CASSSGQRETQYF. CDR3 in DNA: TGTGCCAGCAGCTCGGGTCAGCGAGAGACCCAGTACTTC.